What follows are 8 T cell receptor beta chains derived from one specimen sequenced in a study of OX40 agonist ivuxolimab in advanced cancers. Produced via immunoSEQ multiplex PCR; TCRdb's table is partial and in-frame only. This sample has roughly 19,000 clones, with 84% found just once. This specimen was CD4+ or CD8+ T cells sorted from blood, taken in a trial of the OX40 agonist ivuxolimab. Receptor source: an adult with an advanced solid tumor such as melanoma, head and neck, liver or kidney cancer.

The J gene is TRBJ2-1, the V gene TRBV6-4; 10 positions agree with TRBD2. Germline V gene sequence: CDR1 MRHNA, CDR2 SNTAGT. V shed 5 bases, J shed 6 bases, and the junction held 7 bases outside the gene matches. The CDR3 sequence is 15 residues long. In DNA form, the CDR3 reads TGTGCCAGCAGTACAACCTCTAGCGGGGGCAATGAGCAGTTCTTC. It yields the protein CASSTTSSGGNEQFF.

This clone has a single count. CDR3 region: CAWGDSYNSPLHF. CDR3 sequence (DNA): TGTGCCTGGGGGGACAGCTATAATTCACCCCTCCACTTT. This chain links TRBV30 with TRBJ1-6; 7 bases align to TRBD1. Trimming cost V 5 bases and J 3 bases; bases outside gene matches: 1. Germline CDR1 GTSNPN, CDR2 SVGIG (reference sequence). The CDR3 totals 13 residues.

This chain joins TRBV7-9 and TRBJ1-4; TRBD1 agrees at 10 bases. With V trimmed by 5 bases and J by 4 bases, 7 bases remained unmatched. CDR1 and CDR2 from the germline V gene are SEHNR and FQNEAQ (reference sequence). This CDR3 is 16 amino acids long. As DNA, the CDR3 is TGTGCCAGCAGCAAATCTCGGACAGGGGGTAATGAAAAACTGTTTTTT. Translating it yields CASSKSRTGGNEKLFF.

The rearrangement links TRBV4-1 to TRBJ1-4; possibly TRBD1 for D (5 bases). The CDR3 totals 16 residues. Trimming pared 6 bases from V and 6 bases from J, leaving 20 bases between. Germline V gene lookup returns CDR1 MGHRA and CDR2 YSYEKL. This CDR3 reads CASRTGGRKGYEKLFF. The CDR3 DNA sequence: TGCGCCAGCAGGACGGGGGGGAGGAAGGGGTATGAAAAACTGTTTTTT.

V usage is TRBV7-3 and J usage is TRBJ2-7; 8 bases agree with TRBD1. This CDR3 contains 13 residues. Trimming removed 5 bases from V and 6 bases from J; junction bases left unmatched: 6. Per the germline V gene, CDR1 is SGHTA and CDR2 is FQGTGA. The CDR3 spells CASSTGQGREQYF. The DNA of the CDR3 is TGTGCCAGCAGCACAGGACAGGGCCGCGAGCAGTACTTC.

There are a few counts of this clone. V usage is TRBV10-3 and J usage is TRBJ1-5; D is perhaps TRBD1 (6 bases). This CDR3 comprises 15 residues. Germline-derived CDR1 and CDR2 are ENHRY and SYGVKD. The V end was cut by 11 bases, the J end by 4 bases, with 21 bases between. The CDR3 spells CAVGPPGTPNQPQHF. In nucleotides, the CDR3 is TGTGCCGTCGGACCACCCGGGACACCGAATCAGCCCCAGCATTTT.

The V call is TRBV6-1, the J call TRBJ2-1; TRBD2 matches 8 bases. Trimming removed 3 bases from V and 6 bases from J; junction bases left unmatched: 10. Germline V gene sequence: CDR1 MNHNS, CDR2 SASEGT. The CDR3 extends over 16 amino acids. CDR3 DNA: TGTGCCAGCAGTGAGACCCGGCGGGGGACTAGCAATGAGCAGTTCTTC. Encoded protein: CASSETRRGTSNEQFF.

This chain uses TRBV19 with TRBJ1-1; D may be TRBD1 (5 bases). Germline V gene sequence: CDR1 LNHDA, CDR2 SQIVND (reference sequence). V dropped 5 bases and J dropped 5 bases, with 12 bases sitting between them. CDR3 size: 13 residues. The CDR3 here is CASSSQRGTEAFF. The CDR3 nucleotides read TGTGCCAGTAGTTCTCAAAGGGGAACTGAAGCTTTCTTT.